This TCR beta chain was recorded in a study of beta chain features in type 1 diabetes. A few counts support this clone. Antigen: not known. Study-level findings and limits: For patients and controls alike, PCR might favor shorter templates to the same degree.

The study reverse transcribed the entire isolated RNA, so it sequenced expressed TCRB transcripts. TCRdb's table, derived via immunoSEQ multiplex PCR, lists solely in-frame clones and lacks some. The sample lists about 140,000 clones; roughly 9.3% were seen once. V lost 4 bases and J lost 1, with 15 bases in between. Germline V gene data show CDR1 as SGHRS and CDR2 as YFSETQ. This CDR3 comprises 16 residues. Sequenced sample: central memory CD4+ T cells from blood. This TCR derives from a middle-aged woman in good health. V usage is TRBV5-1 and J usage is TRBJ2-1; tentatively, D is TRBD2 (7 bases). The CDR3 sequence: CASSPRGRLSYNEQFF. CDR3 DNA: TGCGCCAGCAGCCCGCGGGGGCGTTTGTCCTACAATGAGCAGTTCTTC.